The text below deals with one T cell receptor beta chain. Its antigen remains unidentified. Other DNA variants within this sample encode the same CDR3. The source of the sample is a study of T cell responses to AZD1222 COVID-19 vaccine. Trimming removed 0 bases from V and 7 bases from J, with 8 bases in between. The CDR3 extends over 13 amino acids. Germline CDR1 and CDR2: SGHRS and YFSETQ. Study-wide findings and caveats: Clonal diversity may have been underestimated, and the donors were mostly white British, with more females than males. Following two doses of AZD1222, Spike-specific TCR breadth and depth rose. The study found vaccine-associated CD4 TCRs spanning spike, dominant at 160-218 and 743-854.

Generated by immunoSEQ multiplex PCR, the TCRdb table keeps only in-frame clones and is missing some. The repertoire includes roughly 160,000 clones, 88% of them detected once, and around 6% sits in the top ten. The specimen was peripheral blood, collected on day 0 of AZD1222 vaccination. The V gene is TRBV5-1, the J gene TRBJ1-5; D not resolved. This receptor was obtained from an adult in good health. The CDR3 spells CASSLAGGQPQHF. CDR3 nucleotide sequence: TGCGCCAGCAGCTTGGCAGGAGGGCAGCCCCAGCATTTT.